This T cell receptor (beta chain) was sequenced during a study of glioma-infiltrating T cells. TCR alpha and beta CDR3 regions were amplified from RNA using iRepertoire nested multiplex PCR. TCRdb independently ran MiXCR on the multiplex PCR reads; one entry per CDR3 protein. The sample lists about 140,000 distinct CDR3 sequences, about two fifths occurring once. CDR1 MDHEN and CDR2 SYDVKM come from the germline V gene. The CDR3 length is 16 residues. V shed 1 base, J shed 7 bases, and the junction held 8 bases outside the gene matches. This rearrangement joins TRBV28 to TRBJ2-1; 9 positions agree with TRBD2. This receptor was obtained from a human donor with low-grade glioma or glioblastoma, undergoing nonglioma brain surgery, or in good health (not recorded which). Material for sequencing was glioma tissue, nonneoplastic brain tissue, or PBMCs (not recorded which). The CDR3 nucleotides read TGTGCCAGCAGTTTATCCGCTAGCGGGAAAGGGAATGAGCAGTTCTTC. It codes for CASSLSASGKGNEQFF.